The 2 T cell receptor beta chains presented below share a single source sample, sequenced in a study of blood T cell repertoires in COVID-19. Generated by immunoSEQ multiplex PCR, the TCRdb table keeps only in-frame clones and is missing some. In the table there are approximately 170,000 clones, about four fifths of which are singletons. Sequenced: peripheral blood. The origin of the receptors is a man between 65 and 85 years old who had recovered from COVID-19.

This clone was seen just once. This chain uses TRBV4-1 with TRBJ2-2; perhaps TRBD2 as D (6 bases). This CDR3 contains 15 residues. Germline V gene sequence: CDR1 MGHRA, CDR2 YSYEKL. The V end lost 0 bases, the J end lost 8 bases, and 13 bases lay between the germline ends. CDR3 sequence reads: CASSQEGGGWGELFF. The CDR3 bases are TGCGCCAGCAGCCAAGAGGGAGGAGGATGGGGGGAGCTGTTTTTT.

The V and J genes are TRBV12-3 or TRBV12-4 and TRBJ2-3; no clear D gene. Trimming pared 10 bases from V and 6 bases from J, leaving 11 bases between. The CDR3 is 11 residues long. The CDR3 DNA reads TGTGCCACCCAGGTCCTGGATACGCAGTATTTT. Translating gives CATQVLDTQYF.